This TCR beta chain was identified in a study of T cell responses to AZD1222 COVID-19 vaccine. Study-wide results and caveats: Spike-wide vaccine-associated CD4 TCRs dominated at 160-218 and 743-854. Variant regions that are unmutated are reportedly the target of nearly half of spike-specific TCRs.

Clones were sequenced by immunoSEQ multiplex PCR, and TCRdb holds only the in-frame ones, with some missing. The table has 72,000 or so clones, approximately 86% seen once; the top ten hold roughly 23%. For this clone: No antigen is known for it.

This CDR3 is built from 15 residues. The germline V gene has CDR1 WSHSY and CDR2 SAAADI. Trimming took off 4 bases at V and 0 bases at J, with 12 bases between the two ends. The clonotype comes from an adult in good health. V is TRBV10-2 and J is TRBJ1-2; D uncertain. The input for sequencing was peripheral blood, taken on day 0 of AZD1222 vaccination. This chain's CDR3 is CASSVARSANYGYTF. The CDR3 bases are TGCGCCAGCAGTGTCGCCAGGTCAGCTAACTATGGCTACACCTTC.